Shown below are 17 T cell receptor beta chains from a single sample sequenced in a study of blood T cell repertoires in COVID-19. Some clones are missing from TCRdb's copy, which holds only in-frame ones; the method was immunoSEQ multiplex PCR. The data contain under 200,000 clones, about 80% of them singletons. The sequenced sample was PBMCs or T cells enriched from blood (not recorded which). The receptors stem from a woman in her sixties who had recovered from COVID-19.

This chain joins TRBV6-5 and TRBJ1-2; no clear D gene. Germline values: CDR1 MNHEY, CDR2 SVGAGI. The CDR3 loop spans 16 amino acids. Deletions cut 0 bases from V and 8 bases from J, with 19 bases between. CDR3 DNA sequence: TGTGCCAGCAGTTACTCGAAGATTCCCGCGGATGGGGGCTACACCTTC. Amino acid sequence: CASSYSKIPADGGYTF.

The chain joins TRBV7-2 to TRBJ1-2; TRBD1 agrees at 9 bases. The CDR3 sequence is 15 residues long. Germline CDR1 and CDR2: SGHTA and FQGNSA. Trimming took 6 bases from V and 4 from J; bases not matched to a gene: 9. In DNA form, the CDR3 reads TGTGCCAGCAGAACCGAGGGACAGGGCCCCTATGGCTACACCTTC. Protein: CASRTEGQGPYGYTF.

Notes on this clone: At the DNA level, this CDR3 is encoded by other sequences in the same sample as well. This chain connects TRBV27 to TRBJ1-1, with 8 bases matching TRBD1. CDR1 is MNHEY, CDR2 SMNVEV, per germline (reference sequence). The CDR3 extends over 14 amino acids. J gave up 5 bases and V 3 bases, and 5 bases lay outside the gene matches. CDR3: CASSFQGAGTEAFF. The CDR3 nucleotides are TGTGCCAGCAGTTTCCAGGGGGCTGGGACTGAAGCTTTCTTT.

The chain couples TRBV12-3 or TRBV12-4 to TRBJ1-2, with 8 bases that match TRBD1. V shed 6 bases and J 8 bases; nucleotides not matched to a gene: 5. The CDR3 runs 12 residues. The CDR3 here is CASRSTGEGYTF. The CDR3 DNA sequence: TGTGCCAGCAGGTCGACAGGGGAAGGCTACACCTTC.

The chain employs TRBV30 and TRBJ1-5; D unclear. The germline V and J ends were trimmed by 2 bases and 4 bases, with 9 bases remaining between them. This CDR3 region has 13 residues. Germline values: CDR1 GTSNPN, CDR2 SVGIG (reference sequence). For the CDR3, the DNA is TGTGCCTGGAGTTCTAACAGTAATCAGCCCCAGCATTTT. Protein product: CAWSSNSNQPQHF.

This chain joins TRBV7-8 and TRBJ1-2; D is ambiguous. The germline V gene has CDR1 SGHVS and CDR2 FQNEAQ. V was pared by 1 base and J by 2 bases, with 8 bases between. CDR3 size: 14 residues. The CDR3 DNA reads as TGTGCCAGCAGCTTAGATGACGGGAACTATGGCTACACCTTC. This codes for CASSLDDGNYGYTF.

As for this clone: Different DNA sequences within this sample yield the same CDR3. The gene calls are TRBV27 and TRBJ2-2; D remains unclear. Per the germline V gene, CDR1 is MNHEY and CDR2 is SMNVEV (reference sequence). With 2 bases removed from V and 6 bases from J, the gap between germline ends came to 7 bases. CDR3 size: 13 residues. In DNA form, the CDR3 reads TGTGCCAGCAGTTTAGGTGGAGCCGGGGAGCTGTTTTTT. Protein product: CASSLGGAGELFF.

The chain uses TRBV6-4 and TRBJ2-5, with a possible D match to TRBD2 (7 bases). V was cut by 3 bases and J by 6 bases, with 32 bases left in between. CDR3 length: 20 amino acids. Germline-derived CDR1 and CDR2 are MRHNA and SNTAGT. Here the CDR3 reads CASSETTRGGAGFWVKTQYF. As DNA, the CDR3 is TGTGCCAGCAGTGAAACTACGCGAGGGGGGGCCGGGTTCTGGGTGAAGACCCAGTACTTC.

This clone was seen only once. The identical CDR3 is also encoded by other nucleotide sequences in the sample. The chain has TRBV7-2 and TRBJ2-5; tentatively, D is TRBD2 (6 bases). Trimming stripped 3 bases from V and 1 base from J, with 6 bases between. Germline loops: CDR1 SGHTA, CDR2 FQGNSA. CDR3 length: 13 residues. CDR3 amino acids: CASSFGGQETQYF. The CDR3 DNA reads TGTGCCAGCAGCTTCGGGGGCCAAGAGACCCAGTACTTC.

The V and J genes are TRBV6-5 and TRBJ1-3; D may be TRBD1 (5 bases). CDR1 is MNHEY, CDR2 SVGAGI, per germline. Between the trimmed V and J ends, which lost 1 base and 4 bases, there was a span of 8 bases. The CDR3 has 14 amino acids. The CDR3 loop reads CASSYFKGGNTIYF. The CDR3 nucleotides read TGTGCCAGCAGTTACTTCAAGGGGGGAAACACCATATATTTT.

This chain links TRBV3-1 (or the pseudogene TRBV3-2) with TRBJ1-5, with TRBD1 matching 10 bases. The CDR3 runs 15 residues. Looked up from germline, CDR1 is LGHDT and CDR2 is YNNKEL (reference sequence). The V gene end was trimmed by 2 bases and the J gene end by 6 bases; junction bases not matched to a gene: 4. CDR3 sequence: CASSQQTGGGQPQHF. In nucleotides, the CDR3 is TGTGCCAGCAGCCAACAGACAGGGGGCGGTCAGCCCCAGCATTTT.

This sequence joins TRBV5-1 and TRBJ1-3; D gene ambiguous. V was clipped by 2 bases and J by 3 bases, with 9 bases between them. The germline V gene has CDR1 SGHRS and CDR2 YFSETQ. The CDR3 spans 14 residues. The CDR3 loop reads CASSLSAYGNTIYF. CDR3 bases: TGCGCCAGCAGCTTAAGTGCCTATGGAAACACCATATATTTT.

The J gene is TRBJ2-2, the V gene TRBV15; D gene uncertain. V lost 0 bases, J lost 8 bases, and 7 bases lay in between. Germline V lookup: CDR1 LNHNV, CDR2 YYDKDF (reference sequence). CDR3 size: 13 residues. The CDR3 DNA reads TGTGCCACCAGCAGAGATTTTTCGGGGGAGCTGTTTTTT. It codes for CATSRDFSGELFF.

The genes are TRBV5-1 and TRBJ2-1; D perhaps matches TRBD2 (6 bases). The CDR3 covers 15 residues. Trimming took off 6 bases at V and 7 bases at J, with 20 bases between the two ends. Germline V gene data show CDR1 as SGHRS and CDR2 as YFSETQ. The CDR3 DNA reads as TGCGCCAGCACCCCCGACACTGGGGGGAGGAATGAGCAGTTCTTC. It translates to CASTPDTGGRNEQFF. Supplemented by reference TRBV5-1 and TRBJ2-1, the full variable domain reads KAGVTQTPRYLIKTRGQQVTLSCSPISGHRSVSWYQQTPGQGLQFLFEYFSETQRNKGNFPGRFSGRQFSNSRSEMNVSTLELGDSALYLCASTPDTGGRNEQFFGPGTRLTVL.

The CDR3 DNA reads as TGCGCCAGCAGCCGAATTGGGACAGAAGACACCGGGGAGCTGTTTTTT. Translation gives CASSRIGTEDTGELFF. The V call is TRBV5-1, the J call TRBJ2-2; 7 nucleotides agree with TRBD1. The CDR3 has 16 amino acids. CDR1 is SGHRS, CDR2 YFSETQ, per germline. V gave up 4 bases and J gave up 3 bases; unmatched junction bases: 9.

This clone came up once. Written as DNA, the CDR3 is TGTGCCTGGAGTGCCGGGACTAGCATTAATGAGCAGTTCTTC. Protein sequence: CAWSAGTSINEQFF. The rearrangement links TRBV30 to TRBJ2-1; 9 bases are a match to TRBD2. There are 14 residues in the CDR3. CDR1 and CDR2 (germline): GTSNPN, SVGIG (reference sequence). J was trimmed by 7 bases and V by 1 base; bases with no gene match: 5.

The gene calls are TRBV4-1 and TRBJ1-6; possibly TRBD1 for D (5 bases). This CDR3 is 15 amino acids long. Germline CDR1 and CDR2: MGHRA and YSYEKL. Trimming stripped 0 bases from V and 9 bases from J, with 12 bases between. The CDR3 DNA reads as TGCGCCAGCAGCCAAGACCCCCATCAGGGTTCACCCCTCCACTTT. Translating gives CASSQDPHQGSPLHF.